What follows describes a single T cell receptor (beta chain). Its antigen remains unidentified. No base qualities exist here, and no much larger clone lies one base off it. Donors formed part of the validation cohort, which comprised 120 subjects and was distinct from the first cohort of 666 subjects. This entry is derived from a study of cytomegalovirus exposure and HLA in healthy donors (dated by TCRdb to about 2017). Concerning the study at large: According to a later analysis, one platform produced both the 100 to 150 validation repertoires and the roughly 640 repertoires of the first cohort. The aim of the study was to test whether cataloging public T cell receptors could identify signatures of past pathogen exposure. In addition to the first cohort of approximately 650 subjects, a separate validation cohort of about 120 different subjects was used. The study combined high-throughput TCR immunosequencing, statistical association of individual TCRs with disease status, and machine learning to predict cytomegalovirus infection status. Study-wide findings and limitations: In vitro tests confirmed that three of the cytomegalovirus-associated TCR beta chains recognize cytomegalovirus antigens. A later analysis found that TCRs clustered in the first cohort also tended to co-occur in the approximately 120 validation repertoires, with more than 90% of cluster scores above 0. A total of 164 TCR beta chains were listed by the study as associated with cytomegalovirus. A later analysis lacked HLA typing for the validation cohort, so it scored co-occurrence in that cohort across all 120 repertoires. In both the original and validation cohorts, the classifier was reported to diagnose cytomegalovirus status with high specificity and sensitivity. It was suggested by the authors that the approach could potentially be generalized to other disease states and immunological phenotypes. Most TCR sequences were observed very rarely across donors, whereas some public TCRs were present in many individuals.

The CDR3 covers 14 residues, taking in both the cysteine and the phenylalanine. The entry retains the CDR3 DNA only, 42 bases that are in frame from base 1. Ends trimmed: V by 2 bases, J by 5 bases; bases unmatched to a gene: 4. The germline V gene sets CDR1 to SGHRS and CDR2 to YFSETQ. The method was the immunoSEQ multiplex PCR assay. Per the original workflow: A statistical classification framework was built to diagnose cytomegalovirus status from the catalog of TCR beta chain sequences. TCRdb retrieved this table from immuneACCESS and kept in-frame rearrangements only. Not all clones are present; in checked studies, unresolved V genes account for under half, and no reason is known for the remainder. That table is the source of V, J and clone size, and D and trimming were worked out from the DNA. This sample is represented by 95,000 to 120,000 clones; around 85% of them were singletons. Together, the top ten hold around 2.7% of the sample.

The chain joins TRBV5-1 to TRBJ2-7; 10 central bases correspond to TRBD2. This sequence was found in a woman aged 18-29 years in good health and CMV-seronegative. The sequencing input was PBMCs. The CDR3 has the sequence CASSFTSGVNEQYF. The DNA sequence is TGCGCCAGCAGCTTCACTAGCGGGGTTAACGAGCAGTACTTC.